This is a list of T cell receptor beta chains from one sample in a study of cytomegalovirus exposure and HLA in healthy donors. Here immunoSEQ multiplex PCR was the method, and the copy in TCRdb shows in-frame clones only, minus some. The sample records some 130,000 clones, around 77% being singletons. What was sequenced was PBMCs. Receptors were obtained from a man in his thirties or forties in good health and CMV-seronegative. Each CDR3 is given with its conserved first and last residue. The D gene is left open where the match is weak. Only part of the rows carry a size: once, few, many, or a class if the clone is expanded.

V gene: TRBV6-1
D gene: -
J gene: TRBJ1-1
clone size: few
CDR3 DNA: TGTGCCAGCAGTGAACGGCAGGGTAGGGACACTGAAGCTTTCTTT
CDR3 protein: CASSERQGRDTEAFF

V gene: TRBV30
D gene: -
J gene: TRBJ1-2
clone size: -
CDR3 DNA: TGTGCCTGGAGATCTAGAGACAGCTATGGCTACACCTTC
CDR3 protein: CAWRSRDSYGYTF

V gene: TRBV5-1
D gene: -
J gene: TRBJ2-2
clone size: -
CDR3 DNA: TGCGCCAGCAGCTTGGTCGGGGGGCGTAACACCGGGGAGCTGTTTTTT
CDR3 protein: CASSLVGGRNTGELFF

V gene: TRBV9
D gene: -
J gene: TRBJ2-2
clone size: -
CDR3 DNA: TGTGCCAGCAGCTCTCTAAGGGGCGGGGAGCTGTTTTTT
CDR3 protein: CASSSLRGGELFF

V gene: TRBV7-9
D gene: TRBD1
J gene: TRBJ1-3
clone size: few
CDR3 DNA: TGTTCCAGCAGCACGACAGGGGGGGGAAACACCATATATTTT
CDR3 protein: CSSSTTGGGNTIYF

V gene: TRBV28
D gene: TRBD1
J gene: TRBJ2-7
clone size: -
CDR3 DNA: TGTGCCAGCAGACCGTTAACAGGGGCAGGCTACGAGCAGTACTTC
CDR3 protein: CASRPLTGAGYEQYF

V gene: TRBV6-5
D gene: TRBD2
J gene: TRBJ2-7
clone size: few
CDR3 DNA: TGTGCCAGCAGTTATAGCGGGAGTAGCCCCTACGAGCAGTACTTC
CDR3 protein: CASSYSGSSPYEQYF

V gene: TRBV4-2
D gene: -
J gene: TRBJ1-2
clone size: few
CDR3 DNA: TGTGCCAGCAGCCAAGAAAGAGGGGGAATTCGCTATGGCTACACCTTC
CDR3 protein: CASSQERGGIRYGYTF

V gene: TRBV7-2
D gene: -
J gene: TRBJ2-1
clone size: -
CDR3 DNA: TGTGCCAGCAGCCGAACCAGTGGGGGAGGGGGTAATGAGCAGTTCTTC
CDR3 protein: CASSRTSGGGGNEQFF

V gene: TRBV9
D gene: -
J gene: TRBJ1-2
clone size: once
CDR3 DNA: TGTGCCAGCAGCGCCCCCGGGACACCATACGGCTATGGCTACACCTTC
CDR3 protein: CASSAPGTPYGYGYTF

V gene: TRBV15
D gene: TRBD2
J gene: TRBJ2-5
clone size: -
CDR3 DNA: TGTGCCACCAGCAGGAAACGGGAGGGCGGAGAGACCCAGTACTTC
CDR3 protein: CATSRKREGGETQYF

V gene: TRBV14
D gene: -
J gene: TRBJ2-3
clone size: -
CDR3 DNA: TGTGCCAGCAGCCAACCGGGACTTTCCACAGATACGCAGTATTTT
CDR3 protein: CASSQPGLSTDTQYF

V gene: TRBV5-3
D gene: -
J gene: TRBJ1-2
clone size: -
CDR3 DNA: TGTGCCAGAAGCAACAGAGCCCAGGGTTGTCTCTATGGCTACACCTTC
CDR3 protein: CARSNRAQGCLYGYTF

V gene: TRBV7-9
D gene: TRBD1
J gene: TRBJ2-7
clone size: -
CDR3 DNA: TGTGCCAGCAGCTTAATCATGATGGGGACAGATAACGAGCAGTACTTC
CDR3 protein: CASSLIMMGTDNEQYF

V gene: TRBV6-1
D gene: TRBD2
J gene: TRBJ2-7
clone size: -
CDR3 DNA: TGTGCCAGCAGCTTTAGCGGGACCCGCGAGCAGTACTTC
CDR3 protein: CASSFSGTREQYF